This record covers a single T cell receptor (beta chain). The data were obtained in a study of blood T cell repertoires in COVID-19. TCRdb's copy holds only in-frame clones and misses some; the assay was immunoSEQ multiplex PCR. This sample yields 300,000 to 350,000 clones, of which 70% to 90% are seen a single time; less than 2.5% belongs to the top ten. This CDR3 comprises 13 residues. Trimming took 7 bases from V and 3 from J, leaving 12 bases between them. Sequencing was carried out using PBMCs or T cells enriched from blood (not recorded which). The chain carries TRBV12-3 or TRBV12-4 and TRBJ1-1; D call uncertain. This receptor was obtained from a man between 25 and 39 years old who had recovered from COVID-19. The chain's CDR3 is CASTQDGYTEAFF. The CDR3 DNA sequence: TGTGCCAGCACCCAAGACGGGTACACTGAAGCTTTCTTT.